These 5 T cell receptor beta chains were sequenced from one sample in a study of blood T cell repertoires in COVID-19. Repertoires were generated with immunoSEQ multiplex PCR, while TCRdb's copy carries only in-frame clones and drops some. The sample carries approximately 40,000 clones, 75% to 90% recorded once. Sequencing used peripheral blood. The receptors here all came from a man in his sixties with acute or convalescent COVID-19.

This clone appeared a few times. In DNA, the CDR3 is TGTGCCAGCAGTGAGGCCGGGACAGGGGATGAAAAACTGTTTTTT. Its translation: CASSEAGTGDEKLFF. V and J are TRBV6-1 and TRBJ1-4; the match to TRBD1 covers 10 bases. Germline loops: CDR1 MNHNS, CDR2 SASEGT. This CDR3 has 15 residues. Trimming cost V 3 bases and J 6 bases; bases outside gene matches: 4.

The gene calls are TRBV7-9 and TRBJ1-6, with a weak D call TRBD1 (5 bases). V lost 6 bases to trimming and J lost 10 bases, with 16 bases between them. CDR3 size: 14 residues. Germline assignment: CDR1 SEHNR and CDR2 FQNEAQ (reference sequence). The CDR3, as DNA: TGTGCCAGCAGTCGCTACGGGGGAGGGTCACCCCTCCACTTT. Its translation: CASSRYGGGSPLHF.

V gene TRBV5-1 combines with J gene TRBJ2-1; 15 bases agree with TRBD2. V lost 4 bases, J lost 0 bases, and 11 bases stayed unmatched. Germline CDR1 and CDR2: SGHRS and YFSETQ. CDR3 length: 20 residues. CDR3 residues: CASSLGLAGGLLSSYNEQFF. CDR3 nucleotide sequence: TGCGCCAGCAGCCTTGGACTAGCGGGAGGGCTACTCAGCTCCTACAATGAGCAGTTCTTC.

This chain joins TRBV3-1 (or the pseudogene TRBV3-2) and TRBJ2-3, with 10 bases identical to TRBD2. Germline assignment: CDR1 LGHDT and CDR2 YNNKEL (reference sequence). The CDR3 has 17 residues. After removal of 0 bases from V and 4 bases from J, the junction contained 7 bases not matched to a gene. In DNA form, the CDR3 reads TGTGCCAGCAGCCAAGAACGGGCCAGCGGGAGGGCAGATACGCAGTATTTT. Translating gives CASSQERASGRADTQYF.

This clone was recorded once. This chain connects TRBV2 to TRBJ2-3, with D perhaps TRBD2 (7 bases). CDR1 is SNHLY, CDR2 FYNNEI, per germline. This CDR3 comprises 15 residues. Between the trimmed V and J ends, which lost 6 bases and 6 bases, there was a span of 19 bases. CDR3 loop: CASRRGGLSLDTQYF. CDR3 DNA: TGTGCCAGCAGGAGGGGGGGCTTGTCTTTGGATACGCAGTATTTT. The full variable domain, its missing parts supplied by reference TRBV2 and TRBJ2-3, is EPEVTQTPSHQVTQMGQEVILRCVPISNHLYFYWYRQILGQKVEFLVSFYNNEISEKSEIFDDQFSVERPDGSNFTLKIRSTKLEDSAMYFCASRRGGLSLDTQYFGPGTRLTVL.